This section outlines one T cell receptor (beta chain) sequence together with its context. Different DNA sequences within this sample yield the same CDR3. The source of the sample is a study of blood T cell repertoires in COVID-19. Study-level information: The samples span acute and convalescent COVID-19 from the United States, Italy and Spain. Nucleic acid was either cDNA or gDNA, and it came from T cells, B-cell-depleted T cells, or PBMCs.

Per germline, CDR1 SEHNR and CDR2 FQNEAQ (reference sequence). The CDR3 is 13 amino acids. V lost 3 bases and J 1 base, leaving 6 bases between the germline ends. Original analysis: Counts of nucleated cells, estimated from reference gene primer amplification, were obtained. TCRdb keeps only in-frame clones here, not all; method: immunoSEQ multiplex PCR. V and J calls and clone size are those listed in that table; D and trimming were worked out from the DNA. The table lists hundreds of thousands of clones, more than 80% of them singletons. The sample consisted of peripheral blood. This clonotype was sampled from a woman aged 25 to 39 with active or convalescent COVID-19. The rearrangement links TRBV7-9 to TRBJ1-1; no reliable D call. DNA for the CDR3: TGTGCCAGCAGCTTTGACACGAACACTGAAGCTTTCTTT. This translates into CASSFDTNTEAFF.